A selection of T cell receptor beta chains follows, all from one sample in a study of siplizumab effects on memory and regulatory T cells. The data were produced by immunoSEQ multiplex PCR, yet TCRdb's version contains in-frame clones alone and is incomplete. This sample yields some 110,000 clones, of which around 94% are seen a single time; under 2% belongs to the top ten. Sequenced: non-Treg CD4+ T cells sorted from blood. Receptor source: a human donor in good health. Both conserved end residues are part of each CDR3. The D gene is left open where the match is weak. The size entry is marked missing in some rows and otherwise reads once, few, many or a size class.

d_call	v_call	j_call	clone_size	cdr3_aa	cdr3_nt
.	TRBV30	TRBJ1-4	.	CAWKQGIGETNEKLFF	TGTGCCTGGAAGCAGGGGATCGGAGAAACTAATGAAAAACTGTTTTTT
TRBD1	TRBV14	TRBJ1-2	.	CASSLFRRGDGYTF	TGTGCCAGCAGCCTCTTCCGCAGGGGGGATGGCTACACCTTC
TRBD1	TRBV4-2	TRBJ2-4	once	CASSQDPGQVKNIQYF	TGTGCCAGCAGCCAAGATCCGGGACAGGTAAAAAACATTCAGTACTTC
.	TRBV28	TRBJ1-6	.	CASSSNWLREVSPLHF	TGTGCCAGCAGTTCGAATTGGCTGAGGGAAGTTTCACCCCTCCACTTT
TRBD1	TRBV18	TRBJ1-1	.	CASSPRTGMDTEAFF	TGTGCCAGCTCACCCAGGACAGGGATGGACACTGAAGCTTTCTTT
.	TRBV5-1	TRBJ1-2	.	CASSSTGDYGYTF	TGCGCCAGCAGCTCGACGGGGGACTATGGCTACACCTTC
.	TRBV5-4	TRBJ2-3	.	CASSPRAVTDTQYF	TGTGCCAGCAGCCCTAGGGCAGTTACAGATACGCAGTATTTT
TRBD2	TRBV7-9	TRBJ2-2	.	CASSLVVLAITGELFF	TGTGCCAGCAGCTTAGTCGTACTAGCGATCACCGGGGAGCTGTTTTTT
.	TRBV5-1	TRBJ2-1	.	CASSLAARGSRNEQFF	TGCGCCAGCAGCTTGGCGGCCAGGGGCTCCCGCAATGAGCAGTTCTTC
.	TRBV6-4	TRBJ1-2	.	CASSDSANYGYTF	TGTGCCAGCAGTGACTCCGCTAACTATGGCTACACCTTC
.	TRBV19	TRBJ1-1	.	CASSISHVEAFF	TGTGCCAGTAGTATCTCCCACGTTGAAGCTTTCTTT
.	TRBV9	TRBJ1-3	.	CASSVDGISGNTIYF	TGTGCCAGCAGCGTGGACGGTATCTCTGGAAACACCATATATTTT
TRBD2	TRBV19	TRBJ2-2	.	CASLPTSGGNTGELFF	TGTGCCAGTCTACCGACTAGCGGGGGGAACACCGGGGAGCTGTTTTTT
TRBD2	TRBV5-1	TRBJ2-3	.	CASSLGVAGGADTQYF	TGCGCCAGCAGCTTGGGAGTAGCGGGAGGGGCAGATACGCAGTATTTT
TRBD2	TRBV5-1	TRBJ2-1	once	CASSKGTSGRAYVDEQFF	TGCGCCAGCAGCAAAGGGACTAGCGGGAGGGCCTACGTGGATGAGCAGTTCTTC
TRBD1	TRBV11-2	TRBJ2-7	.	CASSLGLRQGTSYEQYF	TGTGCCAGCAGCTTAGGATTAAGACAGGGGACCTCCTACGAGCAGTACTTC
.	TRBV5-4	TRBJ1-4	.	CALGEEPANEKLFF	TGTGCTTTGGGGGAGGAGCCGGCTAATGAAAAACTGTTTTTT
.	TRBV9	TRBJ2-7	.	CASSPTPSYEQYF	TGTGCCAGCAGCCCGACACCATCCTACGAGCAGTACTTC
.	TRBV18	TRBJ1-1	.	CASSSRNTEAFF	TGTGCCAGCTCTTCCAGGAACACTGAAGCTTTCTTT
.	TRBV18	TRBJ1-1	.	CVSSPRTGRDTEAFF	TGTGTCAGCTCACCCCGGACTGGGAGGGACACTGAAGCTTTCTTT
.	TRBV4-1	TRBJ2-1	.	CASSQDRFYNEQFF	TGCGCCAGCAGCCAAGATAGATTTTACAATGAGCAGTTCTTC
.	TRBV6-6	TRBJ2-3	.	CASIPGGTDTQYF	TGTGCCAGCATACCGGGGGGCACAGATACGCAGTATTTT
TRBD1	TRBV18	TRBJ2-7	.	CASSLRQDRGWNEQYF	TGTGCCAGCTCACTTCGGCAAGACAGGGGGTGGAACGAGCAGTACTTC
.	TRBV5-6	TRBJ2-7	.	CASSSQEQGYEQYF	TGTGCCAGCAGCTCTCAGGAGCAAGGCTACGAGCAGTACTTC
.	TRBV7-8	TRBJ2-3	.	CASSLPLWEFKDTQYF	TGTGCCAGCAGCTTACCACTTTGGGAGTTTAAAGATACGCAGTATTTT
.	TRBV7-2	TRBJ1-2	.	CASSQFALGPRYGYTF	TGTGCCAGCAGCCAATTCGCGTTGGGGCCCCGCTATGGCTACACCTTC
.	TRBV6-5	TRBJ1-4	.	CASSYVGGNEKLFF	TGTGCCAGCAGTTACGTAGGGGGTAATGAAAAACTGTTTTTT
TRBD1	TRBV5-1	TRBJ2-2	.	CASSLRDRRVTGELFF	TGCGCCAGCAGCTTGAGGGACAGGAGGGTTACCGGGGAGCTGTTTTTT
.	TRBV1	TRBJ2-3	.	CTSSPLRLHTNTDTQYF	TGCACCAGCAGCCCCCTTCGACTTCACACCAACACAGATACGCAGTATTTT
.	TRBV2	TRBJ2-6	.	CASSVQGTGANVLTF	TGTGCCAGCAGCGTACAGGGTACCGGGGCCAACGTCCTGACTTTC
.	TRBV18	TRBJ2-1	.	CASSPAGTIYNEQFF	TGTGCCAGCTCACCGGCGGGAACTATCTACAATGAGCAGTTCTTC
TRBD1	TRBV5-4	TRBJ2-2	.	CASSTRQGAGELFF	TGTGCCAGCAGCACCCGACAGGGGGCCGGGGAGCTGTTTTTT
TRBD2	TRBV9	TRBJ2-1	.	CASSPGEGPYNEQFF	TGTGCCAGCAGCCCTGGGGAGGGCCCGTACAATGAGCAGTTCTTC
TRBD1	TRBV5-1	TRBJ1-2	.	CASTLHRVGTGGDYGYTF	TGCGCCAGCACTCTCCACAGAGTCGGTACAGGGGGCGACTATGGCTACACCTTC
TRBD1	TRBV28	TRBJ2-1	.	CASRPSQGERDEQFF	TGTGCCAGCAGACCCAGCCAGGGGGAGAGGGATGAGCAGTTCTTC
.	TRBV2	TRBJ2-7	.	CASSVDLGVLYEQYF	TGTGCCAGCAGCGTCGATTTAGGGGTCCTCTACGAGCAGTACTTC
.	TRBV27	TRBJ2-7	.	CASSFGPRPYEQYF	TGTGCCAGCAGTTTTGGCCCCAGGCCCTACGAGCAGTACTTC
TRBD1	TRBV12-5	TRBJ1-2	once	CASTNPTTGAGGYTF	TGTGCTAGCACAAATCCCACGACAGGGGCGGGTGGCTACACCTTC
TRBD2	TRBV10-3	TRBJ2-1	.	CAIKASGGHNEQFF	TGTGCCATCAAGGCTAGCGGGGGACACAATGAGCAGTTCTTC
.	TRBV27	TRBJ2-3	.	CASSAFGLTSTDTQYF	TGTGCCAGCAGTGCTTTTGGATTAACTAGCACAGATACGCAGTATTTT